This record looks at one T cell receptor (beta chain) sequence and its context. Its cognate antigen is unknown. The data stem from a study of PD-1 blockade in classical Hodgkin lymphoma. Study observations and caveats: Complete responders' baseline diversity resembled that of newly diagnosed patients. Patients were excluded if nivolumab began under 1 year after ASCT (the autologous transplant).

No patient escaped relapse after autologous stem cell transplantation, and brentuximab vedotin exposure varied. Best responses were complete response, partial response or progressive disease. Assay: immunoSEQ multiplex PCR; the TCRdb copy retains only in-frame clones and omits some. This table has nearly 60,000 clones, around 93% appearing once. The germline CDR1 and CDR2 sequences are SGHDT and YYEEEE. The V and J ends lost 0 bases and 4 bases respectively, with 8 bases between them. This CDR3 comprises 13 residues. The sequence came from a human donor with classical Hodgkin lymphoma. The sequenced sample was peripheral blood mononuclear cells (PBMCs), obtained before the second cycle of nivolumab. The V call is TRBV5-6, the J call TRBJ2-7; D possibly uses TRBD1 or TRBD2 (5 bases each). In nucleotides, the CDR3 is TGTGCCAGCAGCTTGGGCAGGGAGTACGAGCAGTACTTC. This encodes CASSLGREYEQYF.